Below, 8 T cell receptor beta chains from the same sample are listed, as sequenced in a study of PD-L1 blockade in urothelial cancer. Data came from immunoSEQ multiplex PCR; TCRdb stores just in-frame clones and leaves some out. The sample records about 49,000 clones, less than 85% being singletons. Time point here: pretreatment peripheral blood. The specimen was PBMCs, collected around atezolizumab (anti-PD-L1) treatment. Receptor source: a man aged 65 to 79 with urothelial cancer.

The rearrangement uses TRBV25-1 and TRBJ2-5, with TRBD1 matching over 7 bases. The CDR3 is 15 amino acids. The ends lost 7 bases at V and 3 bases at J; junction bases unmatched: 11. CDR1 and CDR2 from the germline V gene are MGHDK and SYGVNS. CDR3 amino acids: CASNRDSPTEETQYF. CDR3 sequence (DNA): TGTGCCAGCAATCGGGACAGCCCCACCGAAGAGACCCAGTACTTC.

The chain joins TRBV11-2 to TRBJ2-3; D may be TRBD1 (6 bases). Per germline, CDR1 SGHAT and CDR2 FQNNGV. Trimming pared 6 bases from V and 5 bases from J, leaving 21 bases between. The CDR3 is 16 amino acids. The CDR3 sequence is CASRPLQGGFKDTQYF. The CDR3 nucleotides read TGTGCCAGCAGGCCTCTACAGGGTGGTTTCAAAGATACGCAGTATTTT.

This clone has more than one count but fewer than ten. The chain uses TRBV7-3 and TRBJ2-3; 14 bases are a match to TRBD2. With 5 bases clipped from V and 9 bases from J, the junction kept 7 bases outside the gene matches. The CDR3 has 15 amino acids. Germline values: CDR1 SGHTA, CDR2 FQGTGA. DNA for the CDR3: TGTGCCAGCAGCCTCGGGACTAGCGGGGGCTGGACGCAGTATTTT. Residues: CASSLGTSGGWTQYF.

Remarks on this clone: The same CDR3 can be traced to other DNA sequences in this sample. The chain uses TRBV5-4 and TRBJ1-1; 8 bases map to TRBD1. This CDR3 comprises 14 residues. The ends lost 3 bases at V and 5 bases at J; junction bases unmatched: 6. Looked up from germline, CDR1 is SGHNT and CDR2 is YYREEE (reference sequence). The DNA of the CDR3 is TGTGCCAGCAGCTCAGGACAGGGCAGGACTGAAGCTTTCTTT. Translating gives CASSSGQGRTEAFF.

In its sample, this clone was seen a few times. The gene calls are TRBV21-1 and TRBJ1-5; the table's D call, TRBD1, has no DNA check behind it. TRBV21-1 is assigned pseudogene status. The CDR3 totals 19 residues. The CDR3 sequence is CASSKFQGLIRCCNQPQHF. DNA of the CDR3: TGTGCCAGCAGCAAATTTCAGGGGTTGATTAGATGTTGCAATCAGCCCCAGCATTTT.

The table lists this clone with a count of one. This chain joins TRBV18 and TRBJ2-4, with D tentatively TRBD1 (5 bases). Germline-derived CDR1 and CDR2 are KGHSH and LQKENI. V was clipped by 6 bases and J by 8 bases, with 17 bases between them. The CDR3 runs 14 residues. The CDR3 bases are TGTGCCAGCTCCTCCGTGGGGCCTCAGGACATTCAGTACTTC. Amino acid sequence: CASSSVGPQDIQYF.

The CDR3 DNA is TGTGCCAGCAGTTTGAGGGATGGAAACACCATATATTTT. As protein: CASSLRDGNTIYF. The J gene is TRBJ1-3, the V gene TRBV27; D not certain. Germline V gene data show CDR1 as MNHEY and CDR2 as SMNVEV (reference sequence). CDR3 length: 13 amino acids. The V end lost 3 bases, the J end lost 3 bases, and 6 bases lay between the germline ends.

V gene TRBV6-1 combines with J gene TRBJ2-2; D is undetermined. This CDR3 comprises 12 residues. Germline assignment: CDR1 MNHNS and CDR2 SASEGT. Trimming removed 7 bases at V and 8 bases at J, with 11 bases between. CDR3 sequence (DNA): TGTGCCAGCACCCTATCCCGAGGGGAGCTGTTTTTT. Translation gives CASTLSRGELFF.